This is a list of T cell receptor beta chains from one sample in a study of early T cells in non-severe SARS-CoV-2 infection. TCRdb processed the 5' RACE reads anew with MiXCR; each CDR3 protein has one entry. Here the sample spans 40,000 to 60,000 distinct CDR3 sequences, 10% to 15% being singletons. The sequencing input was whole blood. The receptor source for this set is an adult who was a healthcare worker with PCR-confirmed SARS-CoV-2 infection or an uninfected control (not recorded which). CDR3s include the opening cysteine and the closing phenylalanine or tryptophan. The order of the fields is D gene, clone size, V gene, J gene, CDR3 DNA, CDR3 protein. The D gene is left open where the match is weak. Only some rows state a clone size, as once, few, many or a class for expanded clones.

d_call: TRBD2
clone_size: many
v_call: TRBV28
j_call: TRBJ2-2
cdr3_nt: TGTGCCAGCAGCAACGGACTAGCTGGCGGGGAGCTGTTTTTT
cdr3_aa: CASSNGLAGGELFF

d_call: -
clone_size: -
v_call: TRBV11-2
j_call: TRBJ2-1
cdr3_nt: TGTGCCAGCAGCCTCAGGGTGACTTTTGACAATGAGCAGTTCTTC
cdr3_aa: CASSLRVTFDNEQFF

d_call: TRBD1
clone_size: few
v_call: TRBV11-2
j_call: TRBJ2-3
cdr3_nt: TGTGCCAGCAGCCGACAGGGGTCCGGATTGGGTTTGGATACGCAGTATTTT
cdr3_aa: CASSRQGSGLGLDTQYF

d_call: TRBD1
clone_size: many
v_call: TRBV6-5
j_call: TRBJ1-5
cdr3_nt: TGTGCCAGCAGTCCCGACAGGGGGGTATTTCAGCCCCAGCATTTT
cdr3_aa: CASSPDRGVFQPQHF

d_call: -
clone_size: many
v_call: TRBV30
j_call: TRBJ1-5
cdr3_nt: TGTGCCTGGACAGACGATAGCAATCAGCCCCAGCATTTT
cdr3_aa: CAWTDDSNQPQHF

d_call: -
clone_size: -
v_call: TRBV29-1
j_call: TRBJ1-1
cdr3_nt: TGCAGCGTTGAAATCATGAACACTGAAGCTTTCTTT
cdr3_aa: CSVEIMNTEAFF

d_call: -
clone_size: many
v_call: TRBV4-1
j_call: TRBJ1-2
cdr3_nt: TGCGCCAGCAGCCAGGGGGCCCTACGTTCTAACTATGGCTACACCTTC
cdr3_aa: CASSQGALRSNYGYTF

d_call: -
clone_size: many
v_call: TRBV2
j_call: TRBJ2-7
cdr3_nt: TGTGCCAGCAGTGAAATCTCGGGCAGGGGGGCGTCAGAGCAGTACTTC
cdr3_aa: CASSEISGRGASEQYF

d_call: -
clone_size: -
v_call: TRBV27
j_call: TRBJ1-2
cdr3_nt: TGTGCCAGCAGTTTCGCCGACACCTACTATGGCTACACCTTC
cdr3_aa: CASSFADTYYGYTF

d_call: -
clone_size: many
v_call: TRBV7-9
j_call: TRBJ2-3
cdr3_nt: TGTGCCAGCAGCTCGTCTGTCGTGGATACGCAGTATTTT
cdr3_aa: CASSSSVVDTQYF

d_call: -
clone_size: few
v_call: TRBV11-2
j_call: TRBJ1-3
cdr3_nt: TGTGCCAGCAGCTTAGCAGGGGGAAACACCATATATTTT
cdr3_aa: CASSLAGGNTIYF

d_call: TRBD1
clone_size: many
v_call: TRBV6-6
j_call: TRBJ2-3
cdr3_nt: TGTGCCAGCAGTGCAACGCAGGGGGTCACAGATACGCAGTATTTT
cdr3_aa: CASSATQGVTDTQYF

d_call: TRBD1
clone_size: many
v_call: TRBV18
j_call: TRBJ1-1
cdr3_nt: TGTGCCAGCTCACCTCAGGGGGCTGAAGCTTTCTTT
cdr3_aa: CASSPQGAEAFF

d_call: -
clone_size: many
v_call: TRBV18
j_call: TRBJ1-2
cdr3_nt: TGTGCCAGCTCACCAAAGGACATTGGCTACACCTTC
cdr3_aa: CASSPKDIGYTF

d_call: TRBD2
clone_size: many
v_call: TRBV11-2
j_call: TRBJ2-3
cdr3_nt: TGTGCCAGCAGCCCGGGGGGGCCTGCAGATACGCAGTATTTT
cdr3_aa: CASSPGGPADTQYF

d_call: -
clone_size: few
v_call: TRBV12-3/TRBV12-4
j_call: TRBJ2-2
cdr3_nt: TGTGCCAGCAGGCCCGGGCACGGGGAGCTGTTTTTT
cdr3_aa: CASRPGHGELFF

d_call: TRBD1
clone_size: many
v_call: TRBV3-1
j_call: TRBJ1-2
cdr3_nt: TGTGCCAGCAGCCAAGACCCCCGGGACAGGGGAGGCTATGGCTACACCTTC
cdr3_aa: CASSQDPRDRGGYGYTF

d_call: TRBD1
clone_size: -
v_call: TRBV25-1
j_call: TRBJ2-2
cdr3_nt: TGTGCCAGCACCAGCGCGGCCAGGGGGCTCACCGGGGAGCTGTTTTTT
cdr3_aa: CASTSAARGLTGELFF

d_call: -
clone_size: many
v_call: TRBV29-1
j_call: TRBJ1-2
cdr3_nt: TGCAGCGTTGAAGCGACAGCTAACTATGGCTACACCTTC
cdr3_aa: CSVEATANYGYTF

d_call: -
clone_size: many
v_call: TRBV7-9
j_call: TRBJ2-1
cdr3_nt: TGTGCCAGCACCTCAGGACTCGGTGTTGGTGAGCAGTTCTTC
cdr3_aa: CASTSGLGVGEQFF

d_call: TRBD2
clone_size: few
v_call: TRBV12-3/TRBV12-4
j_call: TRBJ2-1
cdr3_nt: TGTGCCAGCAGCCCTCCCAGCGGGGGCTACAATGAGCAGTTCTTC
cdr3_aa: CASSPPSGGYNEQFF

d_call: -
clone_size: -
v_call: TRBV20-1
j_call: TRBJ2-1
cdr3_nt: TGCAGTGCTAGTATGCGCTCCTACAATGAGCAGTTCTTC
cdr3_aa: CSASMRSYNEQFF

d_call: -
clone_size: once
v_call: TRBV11-2
j_call: TRBJ2-3
cdr3_nt: TGTGCCAGCGGAAAGGGGGGAGATACGCAGTATTTT
cdr3_aa: CASGKGGDTQYF

d_call: TRBD1
clone_size: few
v_call: TRBV11-2
j_call: TRBJ2-2
cdr3_nt: TGTGCCAGCAGCCCGGACAGGGTCTCCGGGGAGCTGTTTTTT
cdr3_aa: CASSPDRVSGELFF

d_call: -
clone_size: -
v_call: TRBV11-2
j_call: TRBJ1-4
cdr3_nt: TGTGCCAGCAGCTTCTATGCGTCGGATGAAAAACTGTTTTTT
cdr3_aa: CASSFYASDEKLFF

d_call: -
clone_size: -
v_call: TRBV6-5
j_call: TRBJ2-7
cdr3_nt: TGTGCCAGCAGCCGTATGGGGGGATCCTACGAGCAGTACTTC
cdr3_aa: CASSRMGGSYEQYF

d_call: -
clone_size: many
v_call: TRBV29-1
j_call: TRBJ2-1
cdr3_nt: TGCAGCGTTTCTTGGGGTGAGCAGTTCTTC
cdr3_aa: CSVSWGEQFF

d_call: TRBD2
clone_size: -
v_call: TRBV7-8
j_call: TRBJ2-3
cdr3_nt: TGTGCCAGCAGCACCCACGGACTAGCGGGAGTGGGAGATACGCAGTATTTT
cdr3_aa: CASSTHGLAGVGDTQYF

d_call: -
clone_size: few
v_call: TRBV19
j_call: TRBJ1-5
cdr3_nt: TGTGCCAGTAGTATAGGGGGAGTGCTTGGCAATCAGCCCCAGCATTTT
cdr3_aa: CASSIGGVLGNQPQHF

d_call: -
clone_size: few
v_call: TRBV7-2
j_call: TRBJ1-6
cdr3_nt: TGTGCCAGCAGCCCTCGACAGAGTAATTCACCCCTCCACTTT
cdr3_aa: CASSPRQSNSPLHF

d_call: -
clone_size: few
v_call: TRBV29-1
j_call: TRBJ2-7
cdr3_nt: TGCAGCGTTGGGACATCCTCCTACGAGCAGTACTTC
cdr3_aa: CSVGTSSYEQYF

d_call: TRBD1
clone_size: -
v_call: TRBV5-1
j_call: TRBJ2-4
cdr3_nt: TGCGCCAGCAGCACAGGGGCAGTGGGGATTATTCAGTACTTC
cdr3_aa: CASSTGAVGIIQYF

d_call: -
clone_size: few
v_call: TRBV29-1
j_call: TRBJ1-5
cdr3_nt: TGCAGCGTTGAAGAAGACAGGCACAATAGCAATCAGCCCCAGCATTTT
cdr3_aa: CSVEEDRHNSNQPQHF

d_call: TRBD2
clone_size: -
v_call: TRBV10-1
j_call: TRBJ2-3
cdr3_nt: TGCGCCAGCAGTCCTACCCTAGCGGGGGGTCTCCGGGATACGCAGTATTTT
cdr3_aa: CASSPTLAGGLRDTQYF

d_call: -
clone_size: few
v_call: TRBV28
j_call: TRBJ1-1
cdr3_nt: TGTGCCAGCATCCCTGGGGGGTCCACTGAAGCTTTCTTT
cdr3_aa: CASIPGGSTEAFF

d_call: -
clone_size: few
v_call: TRBV30
j_call: TRBJ1-2
cdr3_nt: TGTGCCTGGAGTGTACGCGGCAGCCTCTATGGCTACACCTTC
cdr3_aa: CAWSVRGSLYGYTF

d_call: -
clone_size: -
v_call: TRBV5-1
j_call: TRBJ2-1
cdr3_nt: TGCGCCAGCAGCTTCCGGGACGATGAGCAGTTCTTC
cdr3_aa: CASSFRDDEQFF

d_call: TRBD1
clone_size: few
v_call: TRBV29-1
j_call: TRBJ1-2
cdr3_nt: TGCAGCGTCCGCCCGGGACAGGGGGCTAGCGGCTACACCTTC
cdr3_aa: CSVRPGQGASGYTF

d_call: -
clone_size: many
v_call: TRBV28
j_call: TRBJ2-5
cdr3_nt: TGTGCCAGCAGTTTAGCGGTAGAGACCCAGTACTTC
cdr3_aa: CASSLAVETQYF

d_call: -
clone_size: many
v_call: TRBV3-1
j_call: TRBJ1-2
cdr3_nt: TGTGCCAGCAGCCAAGTGGGGAGCTACACCTTC
cdr3_aa: CASSQVGSYTF

d_call: -
clone_size: few
v_call: TRBV28
j_call: TRBJ1-2
cdr3_nt: TGTGCCAGCACGGCGGGCTTATATGGCTACACCTTC
cdr3_aa: CASTAGLYGYTF

d_call: TRBD1
clone_size: -
v_call: TRBV4-1
j_call: TRBJ2-7
cdr3_nt: TGCGCCAGCAGCCAAGAGGACAGGGTGGGTTACGAGCAGTACTTC
cdr3_aa: CASSQEDRVGYEQYF

d_call: TRBD2
clone_size: -
v_call: TRBV11-2
j_call: TRBJ2-2
cdr3_nt: TGTGCCAGCAGCCTGAGCGGGGAGGGCGCCGGGGAGCTGTTTTTT
cdr3_aa: CASSLSGEGAGELFF

d_call: -
clone_size: many
v_call: TRBV12-3/TRBV12-4
j_call: TRBJ1-5
cdr3_nt: TGTGCCAGCAGTTCGGGCGGAGGGGCTCAGCCCCAGCATTTT
cdr3_aa: CASSSGGGAQPQHF

d_call: -
clone_size: many
v_call: TRBV4-2
j_call: TRBJ2-7
cdr3_nt: TGTGCCAGCAGCCCCAATCCGGGACGGAGCTCCTACGAGCAGTACTTC
cdr3_aa: CASSPNPGRSSYEQYF

d_call: TRBD1
clone_size: many
v_call: TRBV29-1
j_call: TRBJ1-1
cdr3_nt: TGCAGCGTCTCATTCCGTATACAGGGGGTCACTGAAGCTTTCTTT
cdr3_aa: CSVSFRIQGVTEAFF

d_call: TRBD2
clone_size: few
v_call: TRBV3-1
j_call: TRBJ2-2
cdr3_nt: TGTGCCAGCAGCCAAGAGTGGCTAGCGGGAGAAACCGGGGAGCTGTTTTTT
cdr3_aa: CASSQEWLAGETGELFF

d_call: TRBD2
clone_size: -
v_call: TRBV7-8
j_call: TRBJ2-7
cdr3_nt: TGTGCCAGCAGCTTAGACGTGACTAGCGGGAGGGGCTACGAGCAGTACTTC
cdr3_aa: CASSLDVTSGRGYEQYF

d_call: TRBD2
clone_size: few
v_call: TRBV3-1
j_call: TRBJ2-1
cdr3_nt: TGTGCCAGCAGCCAAGGGGGACTATCCTACAATGAGCAGTTCTTC
cdr3_aa: CASSQGGLSYNEQFF

d_call: TRBD1
clone_size: -
v_call: TRBV2
j_call: TRBJ2-3
cdr3_nt: TGTGCCAGCAGTGAAGGGGACAGGGGCGCCACAGATACGCAGTATTTT
cdr3_aa: CASSEGDRGATDTQYF

d_call: -
clone_size: many
v_call: TRBV11-2
j_call: TRBJ1-5
cdr3_nt: TGTGCCAGCAGCTTAGGGAGGAGGGGGAGCAATCAGCCCCAGCATTTT
cdr3_aa: CASSLGRRGSNQPQHF

d_call: -
clone_size: few
v_call: TRBV6-5
j_call: TRBJ1-1
cdr3_nt: TGTGCCAGCAGTCCCGCCCTCGGGAACACTGAAGCTTTCTTT
cdr3_aa: CASSPALGNTEAFF

d_call: -
clone_size: many
v_call: TRBV20-1
j_call: TRBJ2-7
cdr3_nt: TGCAGTGCTAGATGGGACGATAGCTCCTACGAGCAGTACTTC
cdr3_aa: CSARWDDSSYEQYF

d_call: TRBD1
clone_size: once
v_call: TRBV4-2
j_call: TRBJ1-4
cdr3_nt: TGTGCCAGCAGCCAAGATCGGGGGACAGGGGGTGAAAAACTGTTTTTT
cdr3_aa: CASSQDRGTGGEKLFF

d_call: -
clone_size: many
v_call: TRBV24-1
j_call: TRBJ1-5
cdr3_nt: TGTGCCACCAGTGATAGAAGCGGGTATAGCAATCAGCCCCAGCATTTT
cdr3_aa: CATSDRSGYSNQPQHF

d_call: TRBD2
clone_size: few
v_call: TRBV29-1
j_call: TRBJ2-3
cdr3_nt: TGCAGCGTTGAAAATGCGGGGGTCGGCACAGATACGCAGTATTTT
cdr3_aa: CSVENAGVGTDTQYF

d_call: TRBD1
clone_size: -
v_call: TRBV20-1
j_call: TRBJ1-3
cdr3_nt: TGCAGTGCCACACAGGGGGCGATCGGGAACACCATATATTTT
cdr3_aa: CSATQGAIGNTIYF